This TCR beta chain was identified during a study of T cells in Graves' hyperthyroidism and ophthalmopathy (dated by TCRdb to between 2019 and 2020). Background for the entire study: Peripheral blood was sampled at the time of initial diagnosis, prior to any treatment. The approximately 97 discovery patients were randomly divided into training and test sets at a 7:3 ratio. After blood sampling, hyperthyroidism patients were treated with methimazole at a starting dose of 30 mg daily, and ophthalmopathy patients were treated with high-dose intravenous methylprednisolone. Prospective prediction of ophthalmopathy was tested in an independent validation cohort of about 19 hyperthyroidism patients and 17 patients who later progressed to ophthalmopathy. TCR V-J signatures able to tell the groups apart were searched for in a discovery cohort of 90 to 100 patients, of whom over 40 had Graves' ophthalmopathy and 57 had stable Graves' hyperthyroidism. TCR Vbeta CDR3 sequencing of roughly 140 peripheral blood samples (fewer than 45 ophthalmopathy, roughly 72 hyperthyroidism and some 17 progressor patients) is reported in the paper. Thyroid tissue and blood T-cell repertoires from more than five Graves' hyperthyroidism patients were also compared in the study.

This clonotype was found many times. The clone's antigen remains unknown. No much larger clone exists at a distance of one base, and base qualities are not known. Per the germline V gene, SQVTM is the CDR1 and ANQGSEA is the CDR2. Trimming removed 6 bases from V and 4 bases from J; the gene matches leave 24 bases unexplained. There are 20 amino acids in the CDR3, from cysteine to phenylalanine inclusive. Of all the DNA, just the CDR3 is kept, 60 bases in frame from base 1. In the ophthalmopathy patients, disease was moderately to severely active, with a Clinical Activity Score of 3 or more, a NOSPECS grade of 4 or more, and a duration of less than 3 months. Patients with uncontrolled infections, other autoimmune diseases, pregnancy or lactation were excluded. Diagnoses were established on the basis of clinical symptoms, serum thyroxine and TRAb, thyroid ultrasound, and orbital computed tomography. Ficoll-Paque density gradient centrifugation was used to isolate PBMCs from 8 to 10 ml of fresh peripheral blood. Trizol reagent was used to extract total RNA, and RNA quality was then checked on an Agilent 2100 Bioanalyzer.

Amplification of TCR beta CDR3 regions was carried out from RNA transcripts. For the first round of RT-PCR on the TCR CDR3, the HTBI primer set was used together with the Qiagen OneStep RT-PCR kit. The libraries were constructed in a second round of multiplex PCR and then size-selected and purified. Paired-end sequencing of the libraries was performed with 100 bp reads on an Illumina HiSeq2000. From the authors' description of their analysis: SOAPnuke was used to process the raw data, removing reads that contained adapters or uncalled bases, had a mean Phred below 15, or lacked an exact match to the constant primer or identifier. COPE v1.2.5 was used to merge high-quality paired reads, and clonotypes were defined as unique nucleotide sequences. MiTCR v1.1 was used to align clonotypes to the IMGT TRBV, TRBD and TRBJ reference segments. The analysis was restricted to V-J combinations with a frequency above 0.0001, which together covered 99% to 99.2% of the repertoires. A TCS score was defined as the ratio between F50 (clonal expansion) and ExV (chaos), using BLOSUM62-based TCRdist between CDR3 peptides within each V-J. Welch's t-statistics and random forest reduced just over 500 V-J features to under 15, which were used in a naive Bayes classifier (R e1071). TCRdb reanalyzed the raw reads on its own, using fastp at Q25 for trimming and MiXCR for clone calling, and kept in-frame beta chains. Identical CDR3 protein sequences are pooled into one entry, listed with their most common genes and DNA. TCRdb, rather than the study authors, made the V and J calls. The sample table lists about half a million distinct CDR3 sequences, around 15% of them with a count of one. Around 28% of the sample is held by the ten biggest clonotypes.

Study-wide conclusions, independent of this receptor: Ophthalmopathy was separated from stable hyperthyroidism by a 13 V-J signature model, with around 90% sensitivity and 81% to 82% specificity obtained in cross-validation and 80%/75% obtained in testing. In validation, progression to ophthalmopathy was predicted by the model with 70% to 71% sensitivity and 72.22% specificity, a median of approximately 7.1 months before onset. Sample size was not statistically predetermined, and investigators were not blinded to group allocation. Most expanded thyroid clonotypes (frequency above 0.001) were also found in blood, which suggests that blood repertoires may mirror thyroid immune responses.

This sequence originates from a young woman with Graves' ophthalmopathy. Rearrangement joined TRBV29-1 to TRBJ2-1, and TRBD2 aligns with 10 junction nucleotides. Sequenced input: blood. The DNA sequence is TGCAGCGTCGGAAACTTCCGGGACAAAAGGGGACTAGCGAATTACAATGAGCAGTTCTTC. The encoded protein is CSVGNFRDKRGLANYNEQFF.